The rows below give T cell receptor beta chains drawn from one sample of a study of blood T cell repertoires in COVID-19. Produced via immunoSEQ multiplex PCR; TCRdb's table is partial and in-frame only. The table has more than 110,000 clones, roughly 84% seen once. Input material: peripheral blood. The receptors were gathered from a human donor in a cohort sampled during active COVID-19. CDR3s leave out the opening cysteine and the closing phenylalanine or tryptophan.

>TRBV5-1
ASRAGATSSYEQY
>TRBV6-5
ASRTSGGRDTQY
>TRBV5-1
ASSLGLAGGLTDTQY
>TRBV10-3
AISENPGSGYYGYT
>TRBV7-9
ASSRIPGQFNSPLH
>TRBV18
ASSAPGGGDGYT
>TRBV19
ASSEALAGGTDTQY
>TRBV29-1
SAGTGGNNEQY
>TRBV15
ATSRAGTGASSGNQPQH
>TRBV29-1
SVGEGGGMSA
>TRBV5-5
ASSLVASSYEQY
>TRBV12-3/TRBV12-4
ASSRPPSPLH
>TRBV5-6
ASSLGTGWSYEQY
>TRBV18
ASSPTGINTEAF
>TRBV20-1
SASEQGTEAF
>TRBV12-3/TRBV12-4
ASSLNSRLAQH
>TRBV6-5
ASGDRGPNQPQH
>TRBV5-1
ASSLAGTGGTEQY
>TRBV10-3
AIRARAVRTEHMINYGYT
>TRBV6-6
ASGLQTYEQY
>TRBV5-6
ASSLDRGLVQPQH
>TRBV5-1
ASSLVGGMNTEAF
>TRBV5-4
ASSFGQPGPTTHYEQY
>TRBV4-1
ASSQGLPWEQF
>TRBV12-5
ASGEQASEAF
>TRBV7-2
ASSPRGSGGETQY